This is a list of T cell receptor beta chains from one sample in a study of blood T cells in healthy people across ages. TCRdb reprocessed the 5' RACE reads with MiXCR, giving one entry per CDR3 protein. The table lists around 2 million distinct CDR3 sequences, about 39% of them singletons. The sample comprised blood. The receptor set was obtained from a human donor in good health. Both conserved end residues are part of each CDR3. Fields, in order: D gene, V gene, clone size, J gene, CDR3 DNA, CDR3 protein. A D gene is named only where the DNA matches it firmly. Where a row states a size, it is once, few, many or the class of an expanded clone; other rows omit it.

>-|TRBV10-3|-|TRBJ1-2
TGTGCCATCAGTGAGTCGAGGGTAGACTATGGCTACACCTTC
CAISESRVDYGYTF
>-|TRBV9|few|TRBJ2-3
TGTGCCAGCAGCGTAGGGGTTAGCGGCACAGATACGCAGTATTTT
CASSVGVSGTDTQYF
>TRBD1|TRBV5-1|-|TRBJ1-6
TGCGCCAGCAGCATAGACAGGGGGGACGATTCACCCCTCCACTTT
CASSIDRGDDSPLHF
>-|TRBV29-1|-|TRBJ2-3
TGCAGCGTTGCCCTATATAGCACAGATACGCAGTATTTT
CSVALYSTDTQYF
>TRBD1|TRBV6-6|once|TRBJ1-4
TGTGCCAGCAGTTACGGGACAGGGCCGAGGACGGAAAAACTGTTTTTT
CASSYGTGPRTEKLFF
>TRBD1|TRBV7-9|-|TRBJ1-2
TGTGCCAGCAGCCAAACCGGGACAGGGGTAGGGTATGGCTACACCTTC
CASSQTGTGVGYGYTF
>-|TRBV9|many|TRBJ2-7
TGTGCCAGCAGCGTAGGGGCAACCTACGAGCAGTACTTC
CASSVGATYEQYF
>TRBD2|TRBV13|-|TRBJ2-7
TGTGCCAGCAGTCCTCCTAGCGGTTACAATGAGCAGTACTTC
CASSPPSGYNEQYF
>-|TRBV7-9|few|TRBJ2-6
TGTGCCAGCAGCTTAGGGGGTGAAGGGTCTGGGGCCAACGTCCTGACTTTC
CASSLGGEGSGANVLTF
>TRBD1|TRBV5-1|-|TRBJ2-6
TGCGCCAGCAGACAGGGGCCTCACTCTGGGGCCAACGTCCTGACTTTC
CASRQGPHSGANVLTF
>-|TRBV27|-|TRBJ2-6
TGTGCCAGCAGTCCTACAGGGCTTGGCTCCCCTGGGGCCAACGTCCTGACTTTC
CASSPTGLGSPGANVLTF
>-|TRBV7-3|-|TRBJ2-1
TGTGCCAGCAGCCTACAATCTAACGGGGGGCCCCTCAATGAGCAGTTCTTC
CASSLQSNGGPLNEQFF
>TRBD1|TRBV4-3|-|TRBJ2-7
TGCGCCAGCAGCCGGAGACAGGGGATGGGCTACGAGCAGTACTTC
CASSRRQGMGYEQYF
>-|TRBV7-3|-|TRBJ1-1
TGTGCCGGCAGCTTACGATCGGGAAGCCGGAATCAAGCTTTCTTT
CAGSLRSGSRNQAFF
>-|TRBV6-6|-|TRBJ1-2
TGTGCCAGCACCGTGGGGGCGCAGAACTATGGCTACACCTTC
CASTVGAQNYGYTF